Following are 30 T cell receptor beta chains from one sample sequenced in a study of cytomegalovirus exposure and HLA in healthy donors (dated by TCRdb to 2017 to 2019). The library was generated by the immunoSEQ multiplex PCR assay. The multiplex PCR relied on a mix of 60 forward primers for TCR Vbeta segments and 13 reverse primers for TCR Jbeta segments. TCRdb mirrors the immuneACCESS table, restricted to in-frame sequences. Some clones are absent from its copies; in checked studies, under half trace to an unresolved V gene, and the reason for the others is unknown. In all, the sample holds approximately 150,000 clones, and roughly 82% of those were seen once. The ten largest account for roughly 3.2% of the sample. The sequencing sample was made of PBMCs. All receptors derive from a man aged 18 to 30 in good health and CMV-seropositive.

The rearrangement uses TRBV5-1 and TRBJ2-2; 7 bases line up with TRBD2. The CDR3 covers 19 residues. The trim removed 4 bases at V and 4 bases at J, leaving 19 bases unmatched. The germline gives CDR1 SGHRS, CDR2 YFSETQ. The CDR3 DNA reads TGCGCCAGCAGCCCTTTTCTTGTAGGGGAGGGCCGGGGCACCGGGGAGCTGTTTTTT. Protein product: CASSPFLVGEGRGTGELFF.

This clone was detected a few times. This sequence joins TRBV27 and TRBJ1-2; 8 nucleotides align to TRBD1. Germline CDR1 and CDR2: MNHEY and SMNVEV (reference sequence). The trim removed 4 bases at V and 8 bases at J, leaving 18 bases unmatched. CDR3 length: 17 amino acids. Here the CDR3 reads CASSSLTLGQGPDGYTF. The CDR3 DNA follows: TGTGCCAGCAGTTCCCTCACCCTAGGACAGGGTCCGGACGGCTACACCTTC.

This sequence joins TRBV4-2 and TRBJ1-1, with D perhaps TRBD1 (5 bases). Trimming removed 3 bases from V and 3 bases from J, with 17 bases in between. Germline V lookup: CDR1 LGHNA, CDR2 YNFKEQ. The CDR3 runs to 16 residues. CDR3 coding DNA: TGTGCCAGCAGCCAGCCCCGGGGAGGGGTGGACACTGAAGCTTTCTTT. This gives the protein CASSQPRGGVDTEAFF.

DNA for the CDR3: TGCAGCGTTGTTACGGAGGGAAGCACAGATACGCAGTATTTT. The encoded protein is CSVVTEGSTDTQYF. The V and J genes are TRBV29-1 and TRBJ2-3; D perhaps matches TRBD2 (6 bases). CDR3 length equals 14 residues. CDR1 is SQVTM, CDR2 ANQGSEA, per germline. V lost 4 bases and J 0 bases, leaving 11 bases between the germline ends.

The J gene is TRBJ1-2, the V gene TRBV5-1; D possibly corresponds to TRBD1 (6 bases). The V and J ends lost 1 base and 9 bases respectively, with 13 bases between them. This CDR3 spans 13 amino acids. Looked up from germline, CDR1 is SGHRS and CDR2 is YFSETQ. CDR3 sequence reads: CASSLSQGPSYTF. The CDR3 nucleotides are TGCGCCAGCAGCTTGTCGCAGGGGCCGAGCTACACCTTC.

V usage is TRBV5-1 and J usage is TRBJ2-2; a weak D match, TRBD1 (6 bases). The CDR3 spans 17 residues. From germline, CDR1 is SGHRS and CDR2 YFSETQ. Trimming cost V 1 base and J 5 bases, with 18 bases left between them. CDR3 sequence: CASSLSSGHQETGELFF. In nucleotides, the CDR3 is TGCGCCAGCAGCTTGTCATCGGGACATCAAGAGACCGGGGAGCTGTTTTTT.

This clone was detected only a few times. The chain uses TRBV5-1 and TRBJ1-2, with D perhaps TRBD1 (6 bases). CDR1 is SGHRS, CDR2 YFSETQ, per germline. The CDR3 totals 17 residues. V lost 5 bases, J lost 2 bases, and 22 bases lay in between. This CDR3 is CASRGGGSLALNYGYTF. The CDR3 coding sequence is TGCGCCAGCAGAGGGGGGGGCTCGCTGGCTCTAAACTATGGCTACACCTTC.

CDR3 nucleotides: TGTGCCAGCAGTTTATCGTACGCGGGAGGGCCCTACAATGAGCAGTTCTTC. As protein: CASSLSYAGGPYNEQFF. The chain combines TRBV27 with TRBJ2-1, with 9 bases fitting TRBD2. Germline CDR1 MNHEY, CDR2 SMNVEV (reference sequence). Trimming took 0 bases from V and 2 from J; bases not matched to a gene: 5. The CDR3 has 17 residues.

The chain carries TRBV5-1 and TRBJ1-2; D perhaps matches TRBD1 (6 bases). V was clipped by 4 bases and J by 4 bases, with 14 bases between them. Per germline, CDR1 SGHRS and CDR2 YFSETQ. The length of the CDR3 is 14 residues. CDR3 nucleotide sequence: TGCGCCAGCAGCCCGGGGGGCGCCGGCTATGGCTACACCTTC. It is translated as CASSPGGAGYGYTF. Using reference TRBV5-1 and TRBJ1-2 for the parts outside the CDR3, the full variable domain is KAGVTQTPRYLIKTRGQQVTLSCSPISGHRSVSWYQQTPGQGLQFLFEYFSETQRNKGNFPGRFSGRQFSNSRSEMNVSTLELGDSALYLCASSPGGAGYGYTFGSGTRLTVV.

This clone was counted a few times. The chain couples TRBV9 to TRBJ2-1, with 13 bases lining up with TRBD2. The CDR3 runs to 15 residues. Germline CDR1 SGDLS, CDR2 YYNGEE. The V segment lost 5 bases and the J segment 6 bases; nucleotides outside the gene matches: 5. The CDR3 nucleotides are TGTGCCAGCAGTCGACTAGCGGGAGGAGTCAATGAGCAGTTCTTC. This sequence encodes CASSRLAGGVNEQFF.

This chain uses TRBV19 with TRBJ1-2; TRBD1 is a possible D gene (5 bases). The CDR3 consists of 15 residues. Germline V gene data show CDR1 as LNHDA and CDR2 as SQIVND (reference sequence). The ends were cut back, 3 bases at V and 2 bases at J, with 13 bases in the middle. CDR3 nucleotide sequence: TGTGCCAGTAGTATTTGGGGCAGCTCCAACTATGGCTACACCTTC. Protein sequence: CASSIWGSSNYGYTF.

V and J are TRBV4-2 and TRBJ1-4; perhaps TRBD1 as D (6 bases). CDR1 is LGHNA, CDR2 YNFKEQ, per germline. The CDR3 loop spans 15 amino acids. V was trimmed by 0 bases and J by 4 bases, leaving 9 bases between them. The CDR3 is CASSQDGGFNEKLFF. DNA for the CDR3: TGTGCCAGCAGCCAAGATGGGGGCTTTAATGAAAAACTGTTTTTT.

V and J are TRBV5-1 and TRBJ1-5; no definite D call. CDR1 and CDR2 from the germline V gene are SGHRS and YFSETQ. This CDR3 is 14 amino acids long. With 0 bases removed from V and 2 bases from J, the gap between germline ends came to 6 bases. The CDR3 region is CASSLETGNQPQHF. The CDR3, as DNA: TGCGCCAGCAGCTTGGAAACGGGCAATCAGCCCCAGCATTTT.

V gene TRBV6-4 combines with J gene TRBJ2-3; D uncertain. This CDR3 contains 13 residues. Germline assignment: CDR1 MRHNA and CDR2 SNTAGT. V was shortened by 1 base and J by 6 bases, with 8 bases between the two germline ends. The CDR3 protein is CASSDWAWDTQYF. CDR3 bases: TGTGCCAGCAGTGACTGGGCGTGGGATACGCAGTATTTT.

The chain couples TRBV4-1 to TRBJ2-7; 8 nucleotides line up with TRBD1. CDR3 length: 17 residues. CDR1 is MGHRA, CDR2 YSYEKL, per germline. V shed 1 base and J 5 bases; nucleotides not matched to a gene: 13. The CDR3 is CASSQALIRTGTHEQYF. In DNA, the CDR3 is TGCGCCAGCAGCCAAGCGTTAATCAGGACAGGGACCCACGAGCAGTACTTC.

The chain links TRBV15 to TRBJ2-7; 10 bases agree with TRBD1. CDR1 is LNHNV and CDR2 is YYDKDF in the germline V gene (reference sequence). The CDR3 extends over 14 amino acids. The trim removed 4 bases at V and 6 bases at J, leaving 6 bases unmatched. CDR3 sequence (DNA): TGTGCCACCAGCACACGACAGGGGGCGGGCGAGCAGTACTTC. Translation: CATSTRQGAGEQYF.

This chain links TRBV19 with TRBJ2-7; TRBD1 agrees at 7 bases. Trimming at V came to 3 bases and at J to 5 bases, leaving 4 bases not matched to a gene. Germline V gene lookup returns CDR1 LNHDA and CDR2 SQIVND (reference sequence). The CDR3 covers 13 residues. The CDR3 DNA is TGTGCCAGTAGTATGACAGGGTACCACGAGCAGTACTTC. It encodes CASSMTGYHEQYF.

The CDR3 bases are TGTGCCAGCGTTCCCCTAACGGGACAGGGGGCATACGAGCAGTACTTC. This sequence encodes CASVPLTGQGAYEQYF. The chain joins TRBV5-6 to TRBJ2-7; TRBD1 matches at 12 bases. V lost 7 bases, J lost 4 bases, and 12 bases stayed unmatched. The CDR3 has 16 amino acids. Germline V gives CDR1 SGHDT, CDR2 YYEEEE.

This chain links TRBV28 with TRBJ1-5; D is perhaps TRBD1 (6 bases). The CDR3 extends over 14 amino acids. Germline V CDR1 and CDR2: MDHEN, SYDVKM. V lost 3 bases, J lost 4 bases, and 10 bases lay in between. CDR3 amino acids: CASSLSRGNQPQHF. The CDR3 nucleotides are TGTGCCAGCAGTTTGAGCAGGGGTAATCAGCCCCAGCATTTT.

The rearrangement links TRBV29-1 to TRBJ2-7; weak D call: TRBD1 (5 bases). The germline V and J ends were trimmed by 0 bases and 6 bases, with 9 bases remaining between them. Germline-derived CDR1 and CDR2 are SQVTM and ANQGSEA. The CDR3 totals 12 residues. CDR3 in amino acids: CSVEDTTAEQYF. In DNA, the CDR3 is TGCAGCGTTGAAGATACGACAGCCGAGCAGTACTTC.

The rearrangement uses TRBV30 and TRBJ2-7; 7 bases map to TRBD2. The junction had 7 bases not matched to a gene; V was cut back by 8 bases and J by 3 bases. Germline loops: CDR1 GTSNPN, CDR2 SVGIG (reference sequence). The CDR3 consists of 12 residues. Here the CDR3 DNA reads TGTGCCGGCTGGACTAGTTACTACGAGCAGTACTTC. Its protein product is CAGWTSYYEQYF.

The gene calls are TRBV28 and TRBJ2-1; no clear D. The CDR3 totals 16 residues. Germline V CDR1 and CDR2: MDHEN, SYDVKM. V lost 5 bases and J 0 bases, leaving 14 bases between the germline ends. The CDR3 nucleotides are TGTGCCAGCAGTCTGTCGAGCCTTAGCTCCTACAATGAGCAGTTCTTC. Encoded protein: CASSLSSLSSYNEQFF.

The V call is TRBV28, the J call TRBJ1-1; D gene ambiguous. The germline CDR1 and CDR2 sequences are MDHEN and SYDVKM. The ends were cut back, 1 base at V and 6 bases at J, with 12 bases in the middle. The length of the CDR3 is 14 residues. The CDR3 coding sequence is TGTGCCAGCAGTTTATTAACTCCCGGGGCTGAAGCTTTCTTT. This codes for CASSLLTPGAEAFF. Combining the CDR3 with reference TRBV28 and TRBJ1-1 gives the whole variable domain DVKVTQSSRYLVKRTGEKVFLECVQDMDHENMFWYRQDPGLGLRLIYFSYDVKMKEKGDIPEGYSVSREKKERFSLILESASTNQTSMYLCASSLLTPGAEAFFGQGTRLTVV.

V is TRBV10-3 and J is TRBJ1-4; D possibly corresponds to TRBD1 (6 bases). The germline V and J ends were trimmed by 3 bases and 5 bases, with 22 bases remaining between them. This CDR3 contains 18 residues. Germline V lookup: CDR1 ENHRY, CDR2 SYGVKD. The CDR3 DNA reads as TGTGCCATCAGTGACCTATCATTTAGGGGGGGGCCGAATGAAAAACTGTTTTTT. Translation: CAISDLSFRGGPNEKLFF.

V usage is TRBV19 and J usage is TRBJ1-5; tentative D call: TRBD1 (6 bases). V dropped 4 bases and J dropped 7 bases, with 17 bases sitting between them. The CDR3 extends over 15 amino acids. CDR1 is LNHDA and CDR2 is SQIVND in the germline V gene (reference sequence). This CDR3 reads CASSTSTFQGQPQHF. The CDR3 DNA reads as TGTGCCAGTAGTACCAGCACTTTCCAGGGGCAGCCCCAGCATTTT.

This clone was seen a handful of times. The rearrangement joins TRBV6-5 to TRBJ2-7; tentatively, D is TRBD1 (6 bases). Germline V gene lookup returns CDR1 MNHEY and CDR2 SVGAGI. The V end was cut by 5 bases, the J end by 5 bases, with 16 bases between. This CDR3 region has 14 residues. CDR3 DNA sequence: TGTGCCAGCAGTGCCCGACAGGTACGTAACGAGCAGTACTTC. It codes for CASSARQVRNEQYF.

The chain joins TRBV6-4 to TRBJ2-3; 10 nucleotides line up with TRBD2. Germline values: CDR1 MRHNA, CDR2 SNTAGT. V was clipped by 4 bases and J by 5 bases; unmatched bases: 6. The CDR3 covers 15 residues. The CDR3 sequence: CASSALAGAGDTQYF. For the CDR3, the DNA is TGTGCCAGCAGTGCCCTAGCGGGAGCTGGAGATACGCAGTATTTT.

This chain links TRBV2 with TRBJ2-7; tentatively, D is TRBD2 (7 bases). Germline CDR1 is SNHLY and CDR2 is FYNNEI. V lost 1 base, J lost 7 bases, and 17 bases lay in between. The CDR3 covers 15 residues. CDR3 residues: CASSEVTGRGREQYF. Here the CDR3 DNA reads TGTGCCAGCAGTGAAGTTACAGGGCGGGGGAGGGAGCAGTACTTC. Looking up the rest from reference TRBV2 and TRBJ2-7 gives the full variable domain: EPEVTQTPSHQVTQMGQEVILRCVPISNHLYFYWYRQILGQKVEFLVSFYNNEISEKSEIFDDQFSVERPDGSNFTLKIRSTKLEDSAMYFCASSEVTGRGREQYFGPGTRLTVT.

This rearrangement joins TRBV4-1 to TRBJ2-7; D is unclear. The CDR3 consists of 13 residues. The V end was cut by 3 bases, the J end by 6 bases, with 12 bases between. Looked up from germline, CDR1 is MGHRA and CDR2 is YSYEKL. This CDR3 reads CASSQYLSGEQYF. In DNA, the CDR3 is TGCGCCAGCAGCCAGTATCTTTCAGGCGAGCAGTACTTC.

The CDR3 reads CASSYGQGGGYTF. For the CDR3, the DNA is TGTGCCAGCAGTTACGGCCAGGGTGGCGGCTACACCTTC. This rearrangement joins TRBV6-5 to TRBJ1-2, with D possibly being TRBD1 (5 bases). Trimming left V 2 bases short and J 8 bases short, with 12 bases between. The CDR3 spans 13 residues. CDR1 is MNHEY, CDR2 SVGAGI, per germline.